This T cell receptor (beta chain) originates from a study of PD-1 blockade in classical Hodgkin lymphoma. Turning to the study itself: The patients were dosed with nivolumab 3 mg/kg, infused intravenously every 2 weeks. General study findings and limits: Only CD4+ TCR diversity, not CD8+, had risen significantly by C4D1.

Here immunoSEQ multiplex PCR was the method, and the copy in TCRdb shows in-frame clones only, minus some. The data contain tens of thousands of clones, approximately 90% of them singletons. About this clone: The antigen is undetermined.

Between the trimmed V and J ends, which lost 4 bases and 0 bases, there was a span of 3 bases. Looked up from germline, CDR1 is SGHTA and CDR2 is FQGNSA. The CDR3 is 13 amino acids. The time point is: cycle 4 day 1 (C4D1), after less than seven weeks of nivolumab. Each patient experienced a relapse that followed autologous stem cell transplantation, and brentuximab vedotin exposure varied. This chain links TRBV7-2 with TRBJ2-2; D call uncertain. The material was peripheral blood mononuclear cells (PBMCs), obtained before the fourth cycle of nivolumab. This clonotype was obtained from a human donor with classical Hodgkin lymphoma. DNA of the CDR3: TGTGCCAGCAGCTCCCCGAACACCGGGGAGCTGTTTTTT. It translates to CASSSPNTGELFF.